These T cell receptor beta chains were read from a single sample in a study of cytomegalovirus exposure and HLA in healthy donors. Assay: immunoSEQ multiplex PCR; the TCRdb copy retains only in-frame clones and omits some. The data contain more than 90,000 clones, roughly 68% of them singletons. Sequenced: PBMCs. All receptors derive from a woman younger than 45 in good health and CMV-seronegative. Both conserved end residues are part of each CDR3. A D gene is named only where the DNA matches it firmly. Only part of the rows carry a size: once, few, many, or a class if the clone is expanded.

DNA: TGTGCCAGCAGCTTAAGACTAGCGGGGTACAATGAGCAGTTCTTC; CDR3: CASSLRLAGYNEQFF; size: few; J: TRBJ2-1; V: TRBV7-9; D: TRBD2
DNA: TGCAGCGGAGGGGGGTTAGCGGGGGGGCTGAGGACCGGGGAGCTGTTTTTT; CDR3: CSGGGLAGGLRTGELFF; size: NA; J: TRBJ2-2; V: TRBV29-1; D: TRBD2
DNA: TGTGCCAGCAGCTTTATGCGAGGGACTGAAGCTTTCTTT; CDR3: CASSFMRGTEAFF; size: few; J: TRBJ1-1; V: TRBV13; D: NA
DNA: TGTGCCAGCAGCGTAGAACGGGGGGGGAATTCACCCCTCCACTTT; CDR3: CASSVERGGNSPLHF; size: NA; J: TRBJ1-6; V: TRBV9; D: NA
DNA: TGTGCCAGCAGCCTAGACAGGAGCCAAGAGACCCAGTACTTC; CDR3: CASSLDRSQETQYF; size: NA; J: TRBJ2-5; V: TRBV5-4; D: NA
DNA: TGTGCCAGCAGCGTAGAATGGGCGGGGAAGCGAAGCCAGACAGATACGCAGTATTTT; CDR3: CASSVEWAGKRSQTDTQYF; size: NA; J: TRBJ2-3; V: TRBV9; D: NA
DNA: TGTGCCAGCAGCCCGACAGGAGACACCGGGGAGCTGTTTTTT; CDR3: CASSPTGDTGELFF; size: once; J: TRBJ2-2; V: TRBV7-9; D: NA
DNA: TGTGCCAGCAGGAGAGGGGGGGGACCCAGCACAGATACGCAGTATTTT; CDR3: CASRRGGGPSTDTQYF; size: NA; J: TRBJ2-3; V: TRBV9; D: NA
DNA: TGTGCCAGCAGCTTGGCCTCTCGCTATGGCTACACCTTC; CDR3: CASSLASRYGYTF; size: NA; J: TRBJ1-2; V: TRBV5-8; D: NA
DNA: TGTGCCAGCAGCCCTATACAGGATTACTATGGCTACACCTTC; CDR3: CASSPIQDYYGYTF; size: NA; J: TRBJ1-2; V: TRBV6-6; D: NA
DNA: TGCAGCGTTAGCGGGGGGGTGAACACCGGGGAGCTGTTTTTT; CDR3: CSVSGGVNTGELFF; size: NA; J: TRBJ2-2; V: TRBV29-1; D: TRBD2
DNA: TGTGCCAGCAGTGCCTATCGTCTAGCGGGGGATAGCGATACGCAGTATTTT; CDR3: CASSAYRLAGDSDTQYF; size: NA; J: TRBJ2-3; V: TRBV2; D: TRBD2
DNA: TGTGCCAGCAGTGAACCCGGACAGGGGGCGCGGTATGGCTACACCTTC; CDR3: CASSEPGQGARYGYTF; size: once; J: TRBJ1-2; V: TRBV6-1; D: TRBD1
DNA: TGTGCCAGCAGCTCACTCGGGGACACTGAAGCTTTCTTT; CDR3: CASSSLGDTEAFF; size: NA; J: TRBJ1-1; V: TRBV11-3; D: NA
DNA: TGCGCCAGCAGCGGCCCCGGGACAGGGGATGAAAAACTGTTTTTT; CDR3: CASSGPGTGDEKLFF; size: NA; J: TRBJ1-4; V: TRBV5-1; D: TRBD1
DNA: TGTGCCAGCAGCGTAGGCTGGAGTTTGGGCACTGAAGCTTTCTTT; CDR3: CASSVGWSLGTEAFF; size: NA; J: TRBJ1-1; V: TRBV9; D: NA
DNA: TGTGCCAGCAACTTTAATCTAGCGGGACCCGAGGGGGATTCCAATGAGCAGTTCTTC; CDR3: CASNFNLAGPEGDSNEQFF; size: NA; J: TRBJ2-1; V: TRBV7-9; D: TRBD2
DNA: TGTGCCAGCAGCCAAGACACCCCCGAGATGACAGGGGGCTCCTACGAGCAGTACTTC; CDR3: CASSQDTPEMTGGSYEQYF; size: NA; J: TRBJ2-7; V: TRBV4-2; D: TRBD1
DNA: TGTGCCACTGGGACAGGGGGCGACTCCTACGAGCAGTACTTC; CDR3: CATGTGGDSYEQYF; size: NA; J: TRBJ2-7; V: TRBV2; D: TRBD1
DNA: TGTGCCAGCAGGTTTGGTCGGGGGTACACCGGGGAGCTGTTTTTT; CDR3: CASRFGRGYTGELFF; size: NA; J: TRBJ2-2; V: TRBV7-9; D: NA
DNA: TGTGCCAGCACGGGGAGACTCACAGATACGCAGTATTTT; CDR3: CASTGRLTDTQYF; size: NA; J: TRBJ2-3; V: TRBV2; D: NA
DNA: TGCGCCAGCAGCCAAGGAGAGCTAGCGGCCGGGGAGCTGTTTTTT; CDR3: CASSQGELAAGELFF; size: NA; J: TRBJ2-2; V: TRBV4-3; D: TRBD2
DNA: TGCAGCGCATCTCCCGGGACTAGGAGGGAGCAGTACTTC; CDR3: CSASPGTRREQYF; size: NA; J: TRBJ2-7; V: TRBV29-1; D: TRBD2
DNA: TGTGCCAGCAGTGAAGGCGGAGATCATAGCACCGGGGAGCTGTTTTTT; CDR3: CASSEGGDHSTGELFF; size: few; J: TRBJ2-2; V: TRBV6-1; D: NA
DNA: TGTGCCAGCAGCTTGGGGTGGGCAAACTATGGCTACACCTTC; CDR3: CASSLGWANYGYTF; size: NA; J: TRBJ1-2; V: TRBV5-5; D: NA
DNA: TGTGCCAGCAGCCCCCATCGGGACAGTTGGGGAAACACCATATATTTT; CDR3: CASSPHRDSWGNTIYF; size: NA; J: TRBJ1-3; V: TRBV9; D: TRBD1
DNA: TGTGCCAGCAGCCGAATGCGGGCAGACCTTAATGAAAAACTGTTTTTT; CDR3: CASSRMRADLNEKLFF; size: NA; J: TRBJ1-4; V: TRBV2; D: NA
DNA: TGTGCCAGCAGTGAGGCTAGCGTAAACAATGAGCAGTTCTTC; CDR3: CASSEASVNNEQFF; size: NA; J: TRBJ2-1; V: TRBV6-4; D: NA
DNA: TGTGCCTGGAGTGTACTGAGTAACACTAAAGCTTTCTTT; CDR3: CAWSVLSNTKAFF; size: NA; J: TRBJ1-1; V: TRBV30; D: NA
DNA: TGCGCCAGCAGCTTCAAGGGGTTACAAGAGACCCAGTACTTC; CDR3: CASSFKGLQETQYF; size: NA; J: TRBJ2-5; V: TRBV5-1; D: NA
DNA: TGTGCCAGCAGTCAACGGGAGTTTCCTTACAATGAGCAGTTCTTC; CDR3: CASSQREFPYNEQFF; size: NA; J: TRBJ2-1; V: TRBV9; D: NA
DNA: TGTGCCAGCAGTGAAGGGCATTACAATGAGCAGTTCTTC; CDR3: CASSEGHYNEQFF; size: NA; J: TRBJ2-1; V: TRBV6-1; D: NA
DNA: TGTGCCAGCAGCGTTTCAGGGCTGTCCCCCAACTCCTACAATGAGCAGTTCTTC; CDR3: CASSVSGLSPNSYNEQFF; size: NA; J: TRBJ2-1; V: TRBV9; D: NA
DNA: TGTGCCAGCAGTTCCAGTAACTATGGCTACACCTTC; CDR3: CASSSSNYGYTF; size: NA; J: TRBJ1-2; V: TRBV28; D: NA
DNA: TGTGCCGCGCAGGGGTTTAGACAGCCCCAGCATTTT; CDR3: CAAQGFRQPQHF; size: NA; J: TRBJ1-5; V: TRBV6-6; D: NA
DNA: TGTGCCAGCAGCTGGACAGGGATCAACTATGGCTACACCTTC; CDR3: CASSWTGINYGYTF; size: NA; J: TRBJ1-2; V: TRBV13; D: TRBD1
DNA: TGTGCCAGCAGCACCGGGACTAGTGGAACAGAGACCCAGTACTTC; CDR3: CASSTGTSGTETQYF; size: NA; J: TRBJ2-5; V: TRBV5-6; D: TRBD2
DNA: TGTGCCAGCAGCTTAGGGGGACAGCTCTATCAGCCCCAGCATTTT; CDR3: CASSLGGQLYQPQHF; size: few; J: TRBJ1-5; V: TRBV7-9; D: TRBD1
DNA: TGTGCCAGCAGGGGACAGGGCGCTGGCTACACCTTC; CDR3: CASRGQGAGYTF; size: NA; J: TRBJ1-2; V: TRBV6-5; D: TRBD1
DNA: TGCGCCAGCAGCTTGGAGGGGCAAGTCTACGAGCAGTACTTC; CDR3: CASSLEGQVYEQYF; size: NA; J: TRBJ2-7; V: TRBV5-1; D: NA
DNA: TGTGCCAGCAGCTTTGGGGACAGAAAAAAACTGTTTTTT; CDR3: CASSFGDRKKLFF; size: NA; J: TRBJ1-4; V: TRBV7-9; D: TRBD1
DNA: TGTGCCAGCAGCTTGGGGACAGCGGGCTACACCTTC; CDR3: CASSLGTAGYTF; size: NA; J: TRBJ1-2; V: TRBV5-8; D: NA
DNA: TGTGCCAGTAGTAGGCTAGCGAACACTGAAGCTTTCTTT; CDR3: CASSRLANTEAFF; size: once; J: TRBJ1-1; V: TRBV19; D: NA
DNA: TGTGCCAGCACCCAAGCACCGAGGGATACCTATGGCTACACCTTC; CDR3: CASTQAPRDTYGYTF; size: NA; J: TRBJ1-2; V: TRBV7-2; D: NA
DNA: TGTGCCAGCAGTTACGGGACAACGGGCTACGAGCAGTACTTC; CDR3: CASSYGTTGYEQYF; size: NA; J: TRBJ2-7; V: TRBV6-6; D: NA
DNA: TGCGCCAGCAGCCAGGGCTTACGACAGGGAATTAAAACAGATACGCAGTATTTT; CDR3: CASSQGLRQGIKTDTQYF; size: NA; J: TRBJ2-3; V: TRBV4-3; D: TRBD1
DNA: TGTGCCAGCGAGGGTCAACATCAGCCCCAGCATTTT; CDR3: CASEGQHQPQHF; size: few; J: TRBJ1-5; V: TRBV6-8; D: NA
DNA: TGTGCCAGCAGTCAGGGGCATAATGAAAAACTGCTTTTT; CDR3: CASSQGHNEKLLF; size: NA; J: TRBJ1-4; V: TRBV6-5; D: NA
DNA: TGTGCCAGCAGGCCCACAGGGTCGAACACTGAAGCTTTCTTT; CDR3: CASRPTGSNTEAFF; size: once; J: TRBJ1-1; V: TRBV7-9; D: NA
DNA: TGTGCCAGCAGCCAGGCCCTAGGGGGTTTGTCGACTGAAGCTTTCTTT; CDR3: CASSQALGGLSTEAFF; size: NA; J: TRBJ1-1; V: TRBV4-2; D: NA
DNA: TGTGCCAGCAGCTTCTCCGGGATCACTGAAGCTTTCTTT; CDR3: CASSFSGITEAFF; size: NA; J: TRBJ1-1; V: TRBV7-9; D: NA
DNA: TGTGCCACCAGCAGAGATCCAGGGCCACAGTTTACCGCGGACAATGAGCAGTTCTTC; CDR3: CATSRDPGPQFTADNEQFF; size: NA; J: TRBJ2-1; V: TRBV15; D: NA
DNA: TGTGCCAGCAGTGCCGGGACAACTAATGAAAAACTGTTTTTT; CDR3: CASSAGTTNEKLFF; size: many; J: TRBJ1-4; V: TRBV25-1; D: NA
DNA: TGTGCCAGCTCTCTAGCGGGCACCGGGGAGCTGTTTTTT; CDR3: CASSLAGTGELFF; size: NA; J: TRBJ2-2; V: TRBV18; D: TRBD2
DNA: TGTGCCACCCGGGACAGGTATGGCTACACCTTC; CDR3: CATRDRYGYTF; size: NA; J: TRBJ1-2; V: TRBV10-3; D: TRBD1
DNA: TGTGCCAGCAGCTTGAGTCGGACAGGGGTGGTTGGCTACACCTTC; CDR3: CASSLSRTGVVGYTF; size: NA; J: TRBJ1-2; V: TRBV7-2; D: TRBD1
DNA: TGTGCCAGCAGCTTAGTGGGACAGGGGATCCACGAGCAGTACTTC; CDR3: CASSLVGQGIHEQYF; size: NA; J: TRBJ2-7; V: TRBV7-9; D: TRBD1